Below, 15 T cell receptor beta chains from the same sample are listed, as sequenced in a study of blood T cell repertoires in COVID-19. Method: immunoSEQ multiplex PCR; TCRdb's copy keeps in-frame clones and lacks some. The sample records 150,000 to 200,000 clones, 80% to 95% being singletons. Sequenced sample: peripheral blood. The receptors were gathered from a man between 50 and 59 years old with acute or convalescent COVID-19.

This clone occurred once. The chain employs TRBV30 and TRBJ1-1; 8 bases fit TRBD1. Trimming at V came to 3 bases and at J to 9 bases, leaving 6 bases not matched to a gene. In germline, CDR1 is GTSNPN, CDR2 SVGIG (reference sequence). The CDR3 has 12 residues. CDR3 bases: TGTGCCTGGAGGAGACAGGGGACTCAAGCTTTCTTT. Its protein is CAWRRQGTQAFF.

CDR3 region: CASGLGGKGETQYF. CDR3 sequence (DNA): TGTGCTAGTGGTTTGGGCGGGAAGGGAGAGACCCAGTACTTC. The J gene is TRBJ2-5, the V gene TRBV12-5; a weak D match, TRBD2 (6 bases). The CDR3 runs 14 residues. V was pared by 1 base and J by 4 bases, with 10 bases between. The germline V gene encodes CDR1 LGHNT and CDR2 FRNRAP.

This chain connects TRBV7-3 to TRBJ2-2, with 8 bases matching TRBD1. Trimming removed 6 bases from V and 2 bases from J; junction bases left unmatched: 5. The CDR3 sequence is 15 residues long. The germline CDR1 and CDR2 sequences are SGHTA and FQGTGA. The CDR3 bases are TGTGCCAGCAGGGTCGGACAGGGTAACACCGGGGAGCTGTTTTTT. It yields the protein CASRVGQGNTGELFF. Using reference TRBV7-3 and TRBJ2-2 for the parts outside the CDR3, the full variable domain is GAGVSQTPSNKVTEKGKYVELRCDPISGHTALYWYRQSLGQGPEFLIYFQGTGAADDSGLPNDRFFAVRPEGSVSTLKIQRTERGDSAVYLCASRVGQGNTGELFFGEGSRLTVL.

V is TRBV7-2 and J is TRBJ2-3; 9 bases are a match to TRBD2. The V and J ends lost 3 bases and 3 bases, in that order; junction bases with no gene match: 4. CDR1 is SGHTA, CDR2 FQGNSA, per germline. CDR3 length: 15 amino acids. CDR3 protein: CASSFKAGGTDTQYF. DNA for the CDR3: TGTGCCAGCAGCTTCAAAGCGGGAGGAACAGATACGCAGTATTTT.

The chain combines TRBV7-2 with TRBJ2-3, with D possibly TRBD2 on 7 matching bases. This CDR3 region has 15 residues. Germline V lookup: CDR1 SGHTA, CDR2 FQGNSA. The germline V and J ends were trimmed by 1 base and 2 bases, with 10 bases remaining between them. The CDR3 is CASSLGGGDTDTQYF. In nucleotides, the CDR3 is TGTGCCAGCAGCTTAGGGGGGGGCGACACAGATACGCAGTATTTT. The complete variable domain, with remaining parts taken from reference TRBV7-2 and TRBJ2-3, reads GAGVSQSPSNKVTEKGKDVELRCDPISGHTALYWYRQSLGQGLEFLIYFQGNSAPDKSGLPSDRFSAERTGGSVSTLTIQRTQQEDSAVYLCASSLGGGDTDTQYFGPGTRLTVL.

This chain links TRBV5-5 with TRBJ2-7, with 9 positions matching TRBD1. J lost 5 bases, V lost 4 bases, and 10 bases had no gene match. The CDR3 consists of 15 residues. Germline V gives CDR1 SGHKS, CDR2 YYEKEE (reference sequence). DNA of the CDR3: TGTGCCAGCAGCCCGGCAGGGACAGGGTGGCACGAGCAGTACTTC. This gives the protein CASSPAGTGWHEQYF. Combining the CDR3 with reference TRBV5-5 and TRBJ2-7 gives the whole variable domain DAGVTQSPTHLIKTRGQQVTLRCSPISGHKSVSWYQQVLGQGPQFIFQYYEKEERGRGNFPDRFSARQFPNYSSELNVNALLLGDSALYLCASSPAGTGWHEQYFGPGTRLTVT.

V is TRBV24-1 and J is TRBJ2-1; 9 nucleotides agree with TRBD1. Germline trimming cut 12 bases from V and 5 bases from J; bases unmatched to any gene: 4. The CDR3 totals 12 residues. The germline gives CDR1 KGHDR, CDR2 SFDVKD. CDR3 sequence reads: CAPGQGNNEQFF. CDR3 DNA sequence: TGTGCCCCAGGACAGGGGAACAATGAGCAGTTCTTC.

The V call is TRBV19, the J call TRBJ2-1; D perhaps matches TRBD2 (5 bases). Trimming stripped 5 bases from V and 9 bases from J, with 17 bases between. Germline-derived CDR1 and CDR2 are LNHDA and SQIVND (reference sequence). The CDR3 length is 14 residues. CDR3: CASSAPGSKREQFF. CDR3 sequence (DNA): TGTGCCAGTAGTGCCCCGGGAAGCAAGCGTGAGCAGTTCTTC. Based on the CDR3 plus reference TRBV19 and TRBJ2-1, the full variable domain is DGGITQSPKYLFRKEGQNVTLSCEQNLNHDAMYWYRQDPGQGLRLIYYSQIVNDFQKGDIAEGYSVSREKKESFPLTVTSAQKNPTAFYLCASSAPGSKREQFFGPGTRLTVL.

The chain is built from TRBV30 and TRBJ1-2; tentatively, D is TRBD1 (5 bases). The CDR3 sequence is 12 residues long. Trimming removed 4 bases at V and 4 bases at J, with 10 bases between. CDR1 and CDR2 (germline): GTSNPN, SVGIG (reference sequence). The CDR3: CAWNPQGYGYTF. Written as DNA, the CDR3 is TGTGCCTGGAACCCGCAGGGCTATGGCTACACCTTC.

The chain carries TRBV7-9 and TRBJ2-3; a weak D match, TRBD2 (5 bases). The germline CDR1 and CDR2 sequences are SEHNR and FQNEAQ (reference sequence). V lost 5 bases, J lost 6 bases, and 12 bases lay in between. The CDR3 sequence is 13 residues long. This chain's CDR3 is CASSAGPGDTQYF. The DNA of the CDR3 is TGTGCCAGCAGCGCTGGCCCGGGGGATACGCAGTATTTT.

The V and J genes are TRBV7-6 and TRBJ2-1; no clear D. The CDR3 runs 15 residues. V gave up 1 base and J gave up 0 bases, with 7 bases separating them. CDR1 is SGHVS, CDR2 FNYEAQ, per germline. CDR3 sequence reads: CASSLGASSYNEQFF. The DNA for the CDR3 is TGTGCCAGCAGCTTAGGGGCATCCTCCTACAATGAGCAGTTCTTC.

This clone was recorded once. The V and J genes are TRBV27 and TRBJ2-3; D ambiguous. With 3 bases removed from V and 2 bases from J, the gap between germline ends came to 9 bases. The CDR3 is 14 residues long. Germline V gene data show CDR1 as MNHEY and CDR2 as SMNVEV (reference sequence). The CDR3 is CASSFVDNTDTQYF. The CDR3 DNA sequence: TGTGCCAGCAGTTTTGTAGATAACACAGATACGCAGTATTTT.

The chain links TRBV19 to TRBJ1-2; 7 bases are a match to TRBD1. J lost 3 bases, V lost 5 bases, and 6 bases had no gene match. CDR1 is LNHDA and CDR2 is SQIVND in the germline V gene (reference sequence). The CDR3 is 14 residues long. This CDR3 is CASSAQGFDYGYTF. For the CDR3, the DNA is TGTGCCAGTAGTGCACAGGGGTTTGACTATGGCTACACCTTC.

V is TRBV4-2 and J is TRBJ2-6, with no clear D. The germline V gene encodes CDR1 LGHNA and CDR2 YNFKEQ. Trimming shortened V by 4 bases and J by 0 bases, and 7 bases separated the two germline ends. This CDR3 has 15 amino acids. The CDR3 coding sequence is TGTGCCAGCAGCCCCACGAGCTCTGGGGCCAACGTCCTGACTTTC. Translation: CASSPTSSGANVLTF.

The rearrangement links TRBV9 to TRBJ1-3; tentative D call: TRBD1 (6 bases). Trimming pared 3 bases from V and 4 bases from J, leaving 11 bases between. Germline CDR1 is SGDLS and CDR2 is YYNGEE. CDR3 length: 14 amino acids. CDR3 residues: CASSAGTLGNTIYF. As DNA, the CDR3 is TGTGCCAGCAGCGCCGGGACACTAGGAAACACCATATATTTT. The full variable domain, its missing parts supplied by reference TRBV9 and TRBJ1-3, is DSGVTQTPKHLITATGQRVTLRCSPRSGDLSVYWYQQSLDQGLQFLIQYYNGEERAKGNILERFSAQQFPDLHSELNLSSLELGDSALYFCASSAGTLGNTIYFGEGSWLTVV.